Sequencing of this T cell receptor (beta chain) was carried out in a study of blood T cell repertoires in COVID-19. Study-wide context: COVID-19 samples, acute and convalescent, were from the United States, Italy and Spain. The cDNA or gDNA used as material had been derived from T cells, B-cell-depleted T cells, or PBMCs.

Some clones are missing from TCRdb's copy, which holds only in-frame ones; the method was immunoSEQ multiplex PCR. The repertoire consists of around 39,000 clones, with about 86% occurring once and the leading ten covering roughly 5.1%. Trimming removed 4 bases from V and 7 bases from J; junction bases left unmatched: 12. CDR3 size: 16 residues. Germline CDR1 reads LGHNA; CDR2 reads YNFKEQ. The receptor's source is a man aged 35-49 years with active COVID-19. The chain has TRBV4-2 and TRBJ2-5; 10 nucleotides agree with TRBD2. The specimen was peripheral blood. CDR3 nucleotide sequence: TGTGCCAGCAGCCTCTCCGCCGGGACTAGCGCCTCGACCCAGTACTTC. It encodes CASSLSAGTSASTQYF.